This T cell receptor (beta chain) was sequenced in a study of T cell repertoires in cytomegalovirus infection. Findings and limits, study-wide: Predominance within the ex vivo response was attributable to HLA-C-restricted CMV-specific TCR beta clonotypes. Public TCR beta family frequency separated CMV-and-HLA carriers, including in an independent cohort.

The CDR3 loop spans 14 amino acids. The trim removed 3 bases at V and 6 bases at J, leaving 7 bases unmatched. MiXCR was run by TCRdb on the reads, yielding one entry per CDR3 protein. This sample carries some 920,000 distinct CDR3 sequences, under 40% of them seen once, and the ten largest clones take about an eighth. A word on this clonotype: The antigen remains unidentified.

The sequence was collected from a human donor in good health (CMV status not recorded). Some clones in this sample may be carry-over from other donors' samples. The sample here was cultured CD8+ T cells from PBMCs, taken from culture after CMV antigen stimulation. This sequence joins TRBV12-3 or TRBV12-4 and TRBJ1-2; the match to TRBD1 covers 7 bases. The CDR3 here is CASSLTGWIDGYTF. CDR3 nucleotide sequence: TGTGCCAGCAGTTTGACAGGGTGGATCGATGGCTACACCTTC.